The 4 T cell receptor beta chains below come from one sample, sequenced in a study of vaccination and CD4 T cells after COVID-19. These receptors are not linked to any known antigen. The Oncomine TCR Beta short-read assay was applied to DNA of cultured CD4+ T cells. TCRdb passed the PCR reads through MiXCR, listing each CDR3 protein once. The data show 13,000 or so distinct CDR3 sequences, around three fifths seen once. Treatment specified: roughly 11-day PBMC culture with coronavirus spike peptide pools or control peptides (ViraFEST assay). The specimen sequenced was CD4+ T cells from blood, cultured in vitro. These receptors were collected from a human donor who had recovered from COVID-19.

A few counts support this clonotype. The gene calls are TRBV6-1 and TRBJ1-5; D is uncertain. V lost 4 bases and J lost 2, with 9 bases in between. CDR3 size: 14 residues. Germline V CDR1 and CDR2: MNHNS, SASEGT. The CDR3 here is CASSVGGGNQPQHF. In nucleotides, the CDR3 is TGTGCCAGCAGTGTTGGAGGTGGCAATCAGCCCCAGCATTTT.

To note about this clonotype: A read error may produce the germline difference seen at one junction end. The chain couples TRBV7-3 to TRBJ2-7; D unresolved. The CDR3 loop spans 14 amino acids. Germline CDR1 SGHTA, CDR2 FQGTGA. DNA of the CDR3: TGCGCCAGCAGCCAAGTGGGGTCTTCCTACGAGCAGTACTTC. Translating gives CASSQVGSSYEQYF.

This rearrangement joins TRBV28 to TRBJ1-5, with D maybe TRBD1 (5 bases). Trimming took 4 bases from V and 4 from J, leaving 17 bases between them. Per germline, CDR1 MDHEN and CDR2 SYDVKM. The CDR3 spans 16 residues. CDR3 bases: TGTGCCAGCAGTTACTCCCCGGGACGGACAAATCAGCCCCAGCATTTT. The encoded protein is CASSYSPGRTNQPQHF. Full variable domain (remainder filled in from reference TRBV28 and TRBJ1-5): DVKVTQSSRYLVKRTGEKVFLECVQDMDHENMFWYRQDPGLGLRLIYFSYDVKMKEKGDIPEGYSVSREKKERFSLILESASTNQTSMYLCASSYSPGRTNQPQHFGDGTRLSIL.

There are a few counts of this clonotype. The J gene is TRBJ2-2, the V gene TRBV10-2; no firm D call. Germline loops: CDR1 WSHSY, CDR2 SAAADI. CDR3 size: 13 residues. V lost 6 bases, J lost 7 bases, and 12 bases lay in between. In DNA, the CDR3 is TGCGCCAGCAGCCCTAGTGTGAACGGGGAGCTGTTTTTT. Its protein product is CASSPSVNGELFF.